A single sample gave rise to the 29 T cell receptor beta chains below, sequenced in a study of T cell changes during pregnancy in multiple sclerosis (dated by TCRdb to between 2019 and 2020). Preparation of the library involved the immunoSEQ multiplex PCR assay. In its TCRdb copy, this immuneACCESS table keeps in-frame sequences only and misses some clones. Where compared with another copy, unresolved V genes explain less than half of these, and the others have no known cause. Here the sample has roughly 58,000 clones; 94% occur a single time. The top ten clones comprise about 3.2% of the sample. Sequencing used CD8+ T cells from peripheral blood mononuclear cells, obtained in the third trimester of pregnancy. The source of these receptors is a female donor with multiple sclerosis, enrolled in a pregnancy study.

The genes are TRBV28 and TRBJ2-7; D might be TRBD1 (6 bases). The V end was cut by 2 bases, the J end by 7 bases, with 15 bases between. The CDR3 consists of 14 residues. CDR1 MDHEN and CDR2 SYDVKM come from the germline V gene. CDR3 protein: CASSLRGHPLEQYF. CDR3 DNA: TGTGCCAGCAGTTTAAGGGGACACCCTCTGGAGCAGTACTTC.

This chain links TRBV13 with TRBJ2-2, with TRBD2 matching 10 bases. The CDR3 totals 16 residues. Germline V lookup: CDR1 PRHDT, CDR2 FYEKMQ (reference sequence). The J segment lost 5 bases and the V segment lost 4 bases, leaving 7 bases of the junction unmatched. Here the CDR3 reads CASSWGTSDITGELFF. The CDR3 nucleotides read TGTGCCAGCAGCTGGGGGACTAGCGATATAACCGGGGAGCTGTTTTTT.

CDR3 residues: CASSGLAGRAGELFF. For the CDR3, the DNA is TGTGCCAGTAGTGGCCTAGCGGGTCGGGCCGGGGAGCTGTTTTTT. The rearrangement links TRBV19 to TRBJ2-2; TRBD2 agrees at 8 bases. The CDR3 extends over 15 amino acids. The germline V gene encodes CDR1 LNHDA and CDR2 SQIVND (reference sequence). V lost 5 bases and J lost 6; bases outside the gene matches: 8.

The rearrangement uses TRBV9 and TRBJ2-2; 9 bases agree with TRBD1. This CDR3 is built from 16 residues. V was clipped by 2 bases and J by 7 bases; unmatched bases: 9. The V gene's germline CDR1 is SGDLS and CDR2 YYNGEE. The CDR3 reads CASSVHPGQGIGELFF. The DNA for the CDR3 is TGTGCCAGCAGCGTCCACCCGGGACAGGGAATCGGGGAGCTGTTTTTT.

This rearrangement joins TRBV4-1 to TRBJ2-2; 10 bases are a match to TRBD1. V lost 4 bases to trimming and J lost 5 bases; unmatched junction nucleotides: 4. The CDR3 spans 15 residues. The germline CDR1 and CDR2 sequences are MGHRA and YSYEKL. CDR3 amino acids: CASSPRDRGTGELFF. The CDR3 DNA follows: TGCGCCAGCAGCCCCCGGGACAGGGGTACCGGGGAGCTGTTTTTT.

CDR3 amino acids: CASSSPGLGSSYNEQFF. The CDR3 DNA reads TGTGCCAGCAGTTCTCCGGGACTGGGGAGCTCCTACAATGAGCAGTTCTTC. The chain has TRBV25-1 and TRBJ2-1, with D possibly TRBD2 on 6 matching bases. V lost 5 bases, J lost 0 bases, and 17 bases lay in between. Per germline, CDR1 MGHDK and CDR2 SYGVNS. This CDR3 is 17 amino acids long.

V gene TRBV4-3 combines with J gene TRBJ1-4, with TRBD1 matching 10 bases. The CDR3 contains 16 residues. Trimming cost V 5 bases and J 3 bases; bases outside gene matches: 6. CDR1 and CDR2 (germline): LGHNA, YSLEER. CDR3: CASSGTGVDANEKLFF. CDR3 DNA: TGCGCCAGCAGCGGGACAGGGGTAGATGCTAATGAAAAACTGTTTTTT.

The V gene is TRBV4-1, the J gene TRBJ2-7; D gene ambiguous. In germline, CDR1 is MGHRA, CDR2 YSYEKL. The CDR3 sequence is 13 residues long. The V and J ends lost 2 bases and 3 bases respectively, with 8 bases between them. DNA of the CDR3: TGCGCCAGCAGCCAATATCCGGGCTACGAGCAGTACTTC. Residues: CASSQYPGYEQYF.

This chain uses TRBV9 with TRBJ1-2; 7 bases fit TRBD1. Germline lookup yields CDR1 SGDLS and CDR2 YYNGEE. V lost 3 bases, J lost 4 bases, and 6 bases stayed unmatched. The CDR3 sequence is 14 residues long. CDR3 sequence reads: CASSETGQPYGYTF. The CDR3 nucleotides read TGTGCCAGCAGCGAGACGGGACAGCCCTATGGCTACACCTTC.

This clone occurred once. This chain joins TRBV27 and TRBJ2-2; 11 nucleotides line up with TRBD2. From germline, CDR1 is MNHEY and CDR2 SMNVEV (reference sequence). V trimming: 3 bases; J trimming: 0 bases; junction bases outside the gene matches: 3. The CDR3 extends over 17 amino acids. This CDR3 reads CASSFSGRASNTGELFF. In DNA, the CDR3 is TGTGCCAGCAGTTTTAGCGGGAGGGCCTCGAACACCGGGGAGCTGTTTTTT.

The chain has TRBV9 and TRBJ2-2; D is undetermined. Trimming stripped 4 bases from V and 4 bases from J, with 11 bases between. The CDR3 extends over 14 amino acids. Germline CDR1 reads SGDLS; CDR2 reads YYNGEE. The CDR3 DNA reads TGTGCCAGCAGCCGACCTGGCGGCACCGGGGAGCTGTTTTTT. This codes for CASSRPGGTGELFF.

This chain connects TRBV29-1 to TRBJ2-5, with TRBD2 as a possible D gene (6 bases). This CDR3 has 15 residues. The V and J ends lost 0 bases and 5 bases respectively, with 16 bases between them. Germline values: CDR1 SQVTM, CDR2 ANQGSEA. CDR3 DNA sequence: TGCAGCGTTGAAGACCAGATGGCCGCGGGGGAGACCCAGTACTTC. Protein product: CSVEDQMAAGETQYF.

The rearrangement links TRBV27 to TRBJ2-1; TRBD2 agrees at 8 bases. This CDR3 spans 14 amino acids. Germline assignment: CDR1 MNHEY and CDR2 SMNVEV (reference sequence). After removal of 2 bases from V and 3 bases from J, the junction contained 0 bases not matched to a gene. CDR3 sequence (DNA): TGTGCCAGCAGTTTAAGCGGGAGCTACAATGAGCAGTTCTTC. This translates into CASSLSGSYNEQFF.

The rearrangement joins TRBV6-5 to TRBJ1-1; D not certain. The CDR3 has 14 residues. Trimming took off 0 bases at V and 1 base at J, with 6 bases between the two ends. Germline V gives CDR1 MNHEY, CDR2 SVGAGI. CDR3 in amino acids: CASSYSGENTEAFF. The CDR3 nucleotides are TGTGCCAGCAGTTACTCGGGAGAGAACACTGAAGCTTTCTTT.

This sequence joins TRBV13 and TRBJ2-7; perhaps TRBD2 as D (6 bases). V lost 8 bases to trimming and J lost 0 bases, with 14 bases between them. Germline loops: CDR1 PRHDT, CDR2 FYEKMQ (reference sequence). The CDR3 runs 14 residues. The CDR3 DNA reads TGTGCCAGCGGGGCGCGGGGAACCTCCTACGAGCAGTACTTC. Translation: CASGARGTSYEQYF.

The chain recombines TRBV27 with TRBJ1-1, with 10 nucleotides matching TRBD1. This CDR3 is built from 15 residues. The trim removed 10 bases at V and 2 bases at J, leaving 10 bases unmatched. CDR1 is MNHEY and CDR2 is SMNVEV in the germline V gene (reference sequence). The CDR3 spells CATETGTGVNTEAFF. The CDR3 DNA follows: TGTGCCACCGAGACCGGGACAGGGGTTAACACTGAAGCTTTCTTT.

The gene calls are TRBV20-1 and TRBJ1-2; no clear D. Trimming removed 8 bases at V and 4 bases at J, with 8 bases between. In germline, CDR1 is DFQATT, CDR2 SNEGSKA (reference sequence). CDR3 length: 10 residues. The CDR3 here is CSPESYGYTF. Written as DNA, the CDR3 is TGCAGTCCGGAGAGCTATGGCTACACCTTC.

The chain's CDR3 is CASSIGQGADTQYF. The CDR3, as DNA: TGCGCCAGCAGCATCGGACAGGGGGCGGATACGCAGTATTTT. J is TRBJ2-3 and V is TRBV5-1; TRBD1 matches at 11 bases. Germline assignment: CDR1 SGHRS and CDR2 YFSETQ. Trimming cost V 4 bases and J 6 bases; bases outside gene matches: 4. The CDR3 is 14 residues long.

The CDR3 nucleotides read TGCGCCAGCAGCCAAGATGGGGGGTACGAGCAGTACTTC. It is translated as CASSQDGGYEQYF. The chain uses TRBV4-3 and TRBJ2-7; D is possibly TRBD2 (6 bases). Germline V lookup: CDR1 LGHNA, CDR2 YSLEER. The V end lost 0 bases, the J end lost 4 bases, and 7 bases lay between the germline ends. CDR3 size: 13 residues.

A single count supports this clone. V gene TRBV29-1 combines with J gene TRBJ2-7; 7 bases map to TRBD2. The V gene end was trimmed by 0 bases and the J gene end by 2 bases; junction bases not matched to a gene: 4. Per germline, CDR1 SQVTM and CDR2 ANQGSEA. The CDR3 is made up of 14 amino acids. The CDR3 protein is CSVEDRGLTYEQYF. The CDR3 DNA sequence: TGCAGCGTTGAAGATAGGGGACTAACCTACGAGCAGTACTTC.

The J gene is TRBJ2-2, the V gene TRBV27; TRBD2 matches 12 bases. The CDR3 contains 17 residues. With V trimmed by 4 bases and J by 8 bases, 11 bases remained unmatched. The germline CDR1 and CDR2 sequences are MNHEY and SMNVEV (reference sequence). The CDR3: CASSYLLAGGPLGELFF. CDR3 DNA sequence: TGTGCCAGCAGTTACCTGCTAGCGGGAGGGCCGTTGGGGGAGCTGTTTTTT.

This clone was observed a few times. V is TRBV21-1 and J is TRBJ2-3; no DNA check was done on the table's D call, TRBD1. TRBV21-1 corresponds to a pseudogene. This CDR3 region has 12 residues. CDR3 DNA: TGTGCCAGCAGCGACAGGGCAGATACGCAGTATTTT. Translating it yields CASSDRADTQYF.

The chain carries TRBV7-8 and TRBJ2-1; D call uncertain. V shed 5 bases and J shed 2 bases, with 10 bases lying between them. The CDR3 is made up of 14 amino acids. Germline loops: CDR1 SGHVS, CDR2 FQNEAQ. The CDR3 protein is CASSVTSAYNEQFF. Written as DNA, the CDR3 is TGTGCCAGCAGCGTTACCAGCGCCTACAATGAGCAGTTCTTC.

The chain joins TRBV29-1 to TRBJ2-7; TRBD1 matches 7 bases. V shed 1 base and J 0 bases; nucleotides not matched to a gene: 12. This CDR3 comprises 17 residues. Germline-derived CDR1 and CDR2 are SQVTM and ANQGSEA. CDR3 DNA: TGCAGCGTTGAAGTTGAGGGACAGTTCTTGAGCTCCTACGAGCAGTACTTC. It yields the protein CSVEVEGQFLSSYEQYF.

The gene calls are TRBV7-9 and TRBJ2-7, with 9 nucleotides matching TRBD1. This CDR3 region has 16 residues. Germline assignment: CDR1 SEHNR and CDR2 FQNEAQ (reference sequence). J lost 2 bases, V lost 5 bases, and 10 bases had no gene match. The CDR3 nucleotides are TGTGCCAGCAGCCCGGCGGGACAGGGTCGTCCCTACGAGCAGTACTTC. Translated, it gives CASSPAGQGRPYEQYF.

The chain couples TRBV6-5 to TRBJ2-7; 7 bases are a match to TRBD2. The length of the CDR3 is 14 residues. CDR1 is MNHEY, CDR2 SVGAGI, per germline. V lost 5 bases to trimming and J lost 1 base; unmatched junction nucleotides: 5. CDR3 sequence: CASSASGVSYEQYF. CDR3 coding DNA: TGTGCCAGCAGTGCCAGCGGGGTTTCCTACGAGCAGTACTTC.

CDR3 coding DNA: TGTGCCAGCAGCAGCCGTTTTTCCTACGAGCAGTACTTC. Translating it yields CASSSRFSYEQYF. V and J are TRBV9 and TRBJ2-7; D remains unclear. Per the germline V gene, CDR1 is SGDLS and CDR2 is YYNGEE. CDR3 length: 13 residues. Deletions cut 4 bases from V and 1 base from J, with 9 bases between.

This clone was counted once. V and J are TRBV25-1 and TRBJ2-3; possibly TRBD2 for D (6 bases). Trimming removed 7 bases from V and 0 bases from J, with 14 bases in between. The CDR3 contains 15 residues. Germline values: CDR1 MGHDK, CDR2 SYGVNS. The CDR3 is CASTSLAWSTDTQYF. Written as DNA, the CDR3 is TGTGCCAGCACCTCACTAGCTTGGAGCACAGATACGCAGTATTTT.

V usage is TRBV6-6 and J usage is TRBJ1-2; D not certain. V lost 10 bases and J lost 2, with 14 bases in between. The V gene's germline CDR1 is MNHNY and CDR2 SVGAGI (reference sequence). The CDR3 covers 13 residues. The CDR3 DNA follows: TGTGCCATCTACGACAACCGAAACTATGGCTACACCTTC. Protein sequence: CAIYDNRNYGYTF.